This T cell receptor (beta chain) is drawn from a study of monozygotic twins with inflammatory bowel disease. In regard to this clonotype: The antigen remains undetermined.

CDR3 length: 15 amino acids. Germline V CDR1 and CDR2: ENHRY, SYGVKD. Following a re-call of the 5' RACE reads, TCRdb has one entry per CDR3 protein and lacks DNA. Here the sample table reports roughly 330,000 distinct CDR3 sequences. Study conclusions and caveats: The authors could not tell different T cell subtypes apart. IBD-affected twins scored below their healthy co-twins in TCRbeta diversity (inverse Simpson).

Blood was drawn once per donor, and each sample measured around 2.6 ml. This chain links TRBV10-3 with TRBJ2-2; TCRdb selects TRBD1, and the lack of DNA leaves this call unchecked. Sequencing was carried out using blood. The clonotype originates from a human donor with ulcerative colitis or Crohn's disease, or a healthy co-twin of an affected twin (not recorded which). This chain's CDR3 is CAISEGQDNTGELFF.